The clone carrying this T cell receptor beta chain was observed a few times. Its cognate antigen is unknown. The source of the sample is a study of spatial heterogeneity in lung cancer. Study-level information: Where available, sequencing covered follow-up PBMC samples, taken at a median of approximately 23 months after resection.

Time point here: blood at routine non-recurrence follow-up after resection. Per germline, CDR1 MDHEN and CDR2 SYDVKM. The V gene lost 6 bases and the J gene lost 7 bases, with 28 bases spanning the gap. This CDR3 spans 18 amino acids. General observations from the study: Ubiquitous expanded tumor TCRs appeared in blood more at resection than follow-up.

From the 5' RACE reads, TCRdb called clonotypes with MiXCR, one entry per CDR3 protein. The profile shows 23,000 or so distinct CDR3 sequences, about a tenth of them singletons. The input for sequencing was PBMCs, taken at follow-up. V is TRBV28 and J is TRBJ1-5; perhaps TRBD1 as D (6 bases). The source of this sequence is a male donor with early-stage non-small cell lung cancer. CDR3 coding DNA: TGTGCCAGCAGGACGCGTCGCCCATTAAGGGGGGCTTGGCAGCCCCAGCATTTT. Amino acid sequence: CASRTRRPLRGAWQPQHF.